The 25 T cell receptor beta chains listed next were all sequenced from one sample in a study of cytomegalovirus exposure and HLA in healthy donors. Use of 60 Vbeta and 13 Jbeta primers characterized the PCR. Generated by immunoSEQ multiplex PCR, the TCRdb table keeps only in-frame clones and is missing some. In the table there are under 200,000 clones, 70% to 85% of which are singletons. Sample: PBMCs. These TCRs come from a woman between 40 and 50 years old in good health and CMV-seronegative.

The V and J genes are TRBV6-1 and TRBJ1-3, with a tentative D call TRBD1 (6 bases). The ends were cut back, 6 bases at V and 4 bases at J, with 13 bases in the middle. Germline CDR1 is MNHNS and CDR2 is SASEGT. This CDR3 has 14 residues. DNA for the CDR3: TGTGCCAGCAGCCAAAGGGGGACGGGAAACACCATATATTTT. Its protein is CASSQRGTGNTIYF.

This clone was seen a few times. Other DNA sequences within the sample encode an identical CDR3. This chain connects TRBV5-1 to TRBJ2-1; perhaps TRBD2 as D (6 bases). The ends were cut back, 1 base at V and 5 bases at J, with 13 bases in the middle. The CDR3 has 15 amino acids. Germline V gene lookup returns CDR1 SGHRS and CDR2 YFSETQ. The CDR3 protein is CASSLSGGGHNEQFF. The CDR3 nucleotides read TGCGCCAGCAGCTTGAGCGGTGGAGGGCACAATGAGCAGTTCTTC.

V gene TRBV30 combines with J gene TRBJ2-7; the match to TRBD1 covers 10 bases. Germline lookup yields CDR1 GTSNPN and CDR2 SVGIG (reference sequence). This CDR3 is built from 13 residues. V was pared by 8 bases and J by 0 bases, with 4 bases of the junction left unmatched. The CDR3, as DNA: TGTGCCGGCCGGGACAGGGGCTCCTACGAGCAGTACTTC. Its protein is CAGRDRGSYEQYF.

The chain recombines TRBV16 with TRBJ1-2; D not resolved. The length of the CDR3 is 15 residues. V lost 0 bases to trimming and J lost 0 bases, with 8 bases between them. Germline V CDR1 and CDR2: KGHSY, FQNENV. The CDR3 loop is CASSQSRETNYGYTF. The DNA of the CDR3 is TGTGCCAGCAGCCAATCGAGGGAAACTAACTATGGCTACACCTTC.

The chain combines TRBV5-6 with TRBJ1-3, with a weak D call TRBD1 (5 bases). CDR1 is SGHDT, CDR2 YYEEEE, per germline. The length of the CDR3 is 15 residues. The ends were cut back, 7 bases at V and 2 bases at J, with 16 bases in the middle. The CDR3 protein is CASGSGIRPGNTIYF. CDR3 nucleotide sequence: TGTGCCAGCGGGTCAGGGATTAGACCTGGAAACACCATATATTTT.

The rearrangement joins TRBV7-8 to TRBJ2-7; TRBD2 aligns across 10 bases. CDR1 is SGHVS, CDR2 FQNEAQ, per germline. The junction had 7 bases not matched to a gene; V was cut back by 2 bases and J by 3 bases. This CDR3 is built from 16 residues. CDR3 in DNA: TGTGCCAGCAGCTTAACATCCCCTAGCGGGGGCTACGAGCAGTACTTC. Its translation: CASSLTSPSGGYEQYF. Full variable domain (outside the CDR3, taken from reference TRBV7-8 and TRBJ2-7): GAGVSQSPRYKVAKRGQDVALRCDPISGHVSLFWYQQALGQGPEFLTYFQNEAQLDKSGLPSDRFFAERPEGSVSTLKIQRTQQEDSAVYLCASSLTSPSGGYEQYFGPGTRLTVT.

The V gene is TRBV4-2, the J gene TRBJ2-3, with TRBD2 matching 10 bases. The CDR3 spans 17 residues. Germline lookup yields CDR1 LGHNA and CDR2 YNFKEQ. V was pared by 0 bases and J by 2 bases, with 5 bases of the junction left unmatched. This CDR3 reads CASSQELLAGDTDTQYF. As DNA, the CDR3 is TGTGCCAGCAGCCAAGAATTGCTAGCGGGGGACACAGATACGCAGTATTTT.

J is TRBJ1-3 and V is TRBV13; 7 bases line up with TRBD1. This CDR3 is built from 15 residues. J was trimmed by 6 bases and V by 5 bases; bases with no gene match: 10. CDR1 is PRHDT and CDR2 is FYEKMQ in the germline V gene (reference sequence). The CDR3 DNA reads TGTGCCAGCAGCGAAGCACAGGGGACAGCAAACACCATATATTTT. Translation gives CASSEAQGTANTIYF.

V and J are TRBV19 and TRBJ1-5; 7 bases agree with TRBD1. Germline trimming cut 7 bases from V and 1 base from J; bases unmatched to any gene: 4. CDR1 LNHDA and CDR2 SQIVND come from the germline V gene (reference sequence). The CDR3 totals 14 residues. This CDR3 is CASTMTGSNQPQHF. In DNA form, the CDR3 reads TGTGCCAGTACAATGACAGGGAGCAATCAGCCCCAGCATTTT.

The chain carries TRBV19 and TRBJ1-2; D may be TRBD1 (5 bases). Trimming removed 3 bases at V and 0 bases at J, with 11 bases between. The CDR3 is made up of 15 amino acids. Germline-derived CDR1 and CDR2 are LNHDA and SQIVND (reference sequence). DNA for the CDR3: TGTGCCAGTAGTATTAGCCAGGGTTCTAACTATGGCTACACCTTC. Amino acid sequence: CASSISQGSNYGYTF.

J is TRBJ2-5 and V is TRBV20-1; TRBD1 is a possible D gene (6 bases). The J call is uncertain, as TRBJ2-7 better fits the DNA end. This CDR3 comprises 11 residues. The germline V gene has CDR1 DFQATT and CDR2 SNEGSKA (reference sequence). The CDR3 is CSARTGSEQYF. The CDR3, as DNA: TGCAGTGCTCGAACAGGGAGCGAGCAGTACTTC.

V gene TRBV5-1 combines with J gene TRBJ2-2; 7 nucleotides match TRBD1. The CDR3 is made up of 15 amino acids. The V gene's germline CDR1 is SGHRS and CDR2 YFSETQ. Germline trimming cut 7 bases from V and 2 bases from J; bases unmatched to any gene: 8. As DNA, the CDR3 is TGCGCCAGCGGAGTAACAGGGGCAAACACCGGGGAGCTGTTTTTT. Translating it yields CASGVTGANTGELFF.

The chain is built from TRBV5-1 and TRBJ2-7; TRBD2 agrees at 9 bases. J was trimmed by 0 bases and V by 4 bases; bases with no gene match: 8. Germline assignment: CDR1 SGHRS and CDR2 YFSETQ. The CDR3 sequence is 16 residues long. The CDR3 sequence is CASSPRTSVTSYEQYF. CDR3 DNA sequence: TGCGCCAGCAGCCCCCGGACTAGCGTTACCTCCTACGAGCAGTACTTC.

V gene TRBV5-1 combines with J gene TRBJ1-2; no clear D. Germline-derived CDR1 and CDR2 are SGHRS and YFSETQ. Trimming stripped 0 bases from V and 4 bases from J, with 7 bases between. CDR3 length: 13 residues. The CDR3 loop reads CASSLAGSYGYTF. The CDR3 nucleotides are TGCGCCAGCAGCTTGGCGGGGAGCTATGGCTACACCTTC.

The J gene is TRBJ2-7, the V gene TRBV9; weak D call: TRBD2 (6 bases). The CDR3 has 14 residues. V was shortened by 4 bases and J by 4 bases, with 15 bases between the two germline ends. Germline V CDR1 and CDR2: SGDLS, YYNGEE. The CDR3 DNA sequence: TGTGCCAGCAGCCCATCGGGACTTGCTTACGAGCAGTACTTC. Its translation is CASSPSGLAYEQYF.

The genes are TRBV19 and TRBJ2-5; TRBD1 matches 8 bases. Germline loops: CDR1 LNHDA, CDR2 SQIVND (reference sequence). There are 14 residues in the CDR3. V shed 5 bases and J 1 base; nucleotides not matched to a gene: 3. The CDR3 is CASSLGTGQETQYF. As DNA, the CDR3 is TGTGCCAGTAGTCTCGGGACAGGCCAAGAGACCCAGTACTTC.

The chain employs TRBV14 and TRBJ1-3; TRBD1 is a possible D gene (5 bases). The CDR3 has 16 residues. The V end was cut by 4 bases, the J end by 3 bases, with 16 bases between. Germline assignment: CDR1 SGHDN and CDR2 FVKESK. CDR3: CASSRGTTRGGNTIYF. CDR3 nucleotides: TGTGCCAGCAGCCGAGGGACTACTCGGGGTGGAAACACCATATATTTT.

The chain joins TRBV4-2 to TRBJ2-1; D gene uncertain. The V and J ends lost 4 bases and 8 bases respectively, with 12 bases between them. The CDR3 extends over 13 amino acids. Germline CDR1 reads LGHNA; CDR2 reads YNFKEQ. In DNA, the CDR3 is TGTGCCAGCAGCCCCCCTAGACTGGATGAGCAGTTCTTC. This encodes CASSPPRLDEQFF.

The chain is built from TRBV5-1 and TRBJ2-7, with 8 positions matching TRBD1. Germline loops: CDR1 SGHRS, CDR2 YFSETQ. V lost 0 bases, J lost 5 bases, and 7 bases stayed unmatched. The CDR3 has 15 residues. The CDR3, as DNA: TGCGCCAGCAGCTTGGTGGGCAGGGGGCCGGACGAGCAGTACTTC. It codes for CASSLVGRGPDEQYF. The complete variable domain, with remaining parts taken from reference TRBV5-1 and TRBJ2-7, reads KAGVTQTPRYLIKTRGQQVTLSCSPISGHRSVSWYQQTPGQGLQFLFEYFSETQRNKGNFPGRFSGRQFSNSRSEMNVSTLELGDSALYLCASSLVGRGPDEQYFGPGTRLTVT.

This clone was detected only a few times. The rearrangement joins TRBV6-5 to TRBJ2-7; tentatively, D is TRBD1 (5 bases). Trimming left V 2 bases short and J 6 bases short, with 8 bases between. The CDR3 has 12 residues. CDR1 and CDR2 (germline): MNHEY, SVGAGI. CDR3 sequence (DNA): TGTGCCAGCAGTTACAGGGGCACCGAGCAGTACTTC. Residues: CASSYRGTEQYF.

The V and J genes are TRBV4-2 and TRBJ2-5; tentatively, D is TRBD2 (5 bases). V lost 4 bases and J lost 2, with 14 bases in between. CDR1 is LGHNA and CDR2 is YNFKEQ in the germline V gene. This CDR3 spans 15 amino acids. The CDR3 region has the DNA TGTGCCAGCAGCCTGGGGAGCAGAGAACAAGAGACCCAGTACTTC. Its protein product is CASSLGSREQETQYF.

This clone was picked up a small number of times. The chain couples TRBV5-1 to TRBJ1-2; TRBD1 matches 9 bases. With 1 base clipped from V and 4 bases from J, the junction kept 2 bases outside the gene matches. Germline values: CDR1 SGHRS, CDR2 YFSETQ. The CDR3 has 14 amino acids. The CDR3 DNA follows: TGCGCCAGCAGCTTGAAGACAGGGGGCTATGGCTACACCTTC. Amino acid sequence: CASSLKTGGYGYTF.

The CDR3 protein is CASSQGQKETQYF. Here the CDR3 DNA reads TGTGCCAGCAGCCAAGGACAGAAAGAGACCCAGTACTTC. J is TRBJ2-5 and V is TRBV4-2; tentatively, D is TRBD1 (5 bases). V was trimmed by 1 base and J by 3 bases, leaving 6 bases between them. This CDR3 is 13 amino acids long. CDR1 LGHNA and CDR2 YNFKEQ come from the germline V gene.

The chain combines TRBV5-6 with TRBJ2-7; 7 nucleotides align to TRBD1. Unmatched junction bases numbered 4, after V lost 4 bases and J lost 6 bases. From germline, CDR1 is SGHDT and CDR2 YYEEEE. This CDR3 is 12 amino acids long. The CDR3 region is CASSATGVEQYF. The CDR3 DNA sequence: TGTGCCAGCAGCGCCACAGGGGTCGAGCAGTACTTC.

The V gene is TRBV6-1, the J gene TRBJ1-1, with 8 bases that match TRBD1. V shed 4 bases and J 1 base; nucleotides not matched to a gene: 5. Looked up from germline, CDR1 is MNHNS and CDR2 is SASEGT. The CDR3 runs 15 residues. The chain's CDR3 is CASSASGTGNTEAFF. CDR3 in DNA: TGTGCCAGCAGTGCATCCGGGACAGGGAACACTGAAGCTTTCTTT.